Following are 27 T cell receptor beta chains from one sample sequenced in a study of CD8 T cells in ankylosing spondylitis. TCRdb re-analysed the 5' RACE reads in MiXCR, keeping a single row per CDR3 protein. The table has around 890,000 distinct CDR3 sequences, around 11% seen once; the top ten hold roughly 0.51%. General study points: Ankylosing spondylitis blood seemed to carry a telltale TCR beta motif made of under ten highly homologous variants.

These receptors are not linked to any known antigen. The specimen was blood, either unsorted or a sorted T cell fraction (not recorded which). These receptors were obtained from a male donor with ankylosing spondylitis.

This clonotype appeared a few times. V and J are TRBV2 and TRBJ1-1; D remains unclear. V lost 4 bases to trimming and J lost 8 bases, with 11 bases between them. This CDR3 comprises 12 residues. CDR1 and CDR2 from the germline V gene are SNHLY and FYNNEI. CDR3 region: CASSVGIGEAFF. As DNA, the CDR3 is TGTGCCAGCAGTGTGGGTATCGGCGAAGCTTTCTTT.

A few counts support this clonotype. The chain links TRBV10-3 to TRBJ2-7; D uncertain. Trimming removed 0 bases at V and 6 bases at J, with 9 bases between. This CDR3 contains 13 residues. From germline, CDR1 is ENHRY and CDR2 SYGVKD. The CDR3 protein is CAISESLFTEQYF. The CDR3 DNA is TGTGCCATCAGTGAGTCTCTTTTCACCGAGCAGTACTTC.

This clonotype appeared many times. The V call is TRBV20-1, the J call TRBJ1-6; TRBD1 might be the D (5 bases). The ends were cut back, 0 bases at V and 7 bases at J, with 10 bases in the middle. Germline CDR1 and CDR2: DFQATT and SNEGSKA (reference sequence). The CDR3 length is 14 residues. CDR3 nucleotides: TGCAGTGCTAGAGAGGGGACTGCAAATTCACCCCTCCACTTT. Translated: CSAREGTANSPLHF.

The chain joins TRBV5-1 to TRBJ2-6, with D tentatively TRBD2 (5 bases). V shed 4 bases and J shed 0 bases, with 8 bases lying between them. The V gene's germline CDR1 is SGHRS and CDR2 YFSETQ. This CDR3 region has 15 residues. CDR3 DNA: TGCGCCAGCAGCCCGGCGGGCTCTGGGGCCAACGTCCTGACTTTC. Translating gives CASSPAGSGANVLTF.

The chain is built from TRBV20-1 and TRBJ1-1; a possible D gene is TRBD1 (5 bases). The CDR3 covers 15 residues. CDR1 DFQATT and CDR2 SNEGSKA come from the germline V gene (reference sequence). The V and J ends lost 3 bases and 4 bases respectively, with 18 bases between them. CDR3 sequence reads: CSASIVGGWGTEAFF. In DNA, the CDR3 is TGCAGTGCTAGTATAGTGGGGGGATGGGGCACTGAAGCTTTCTTT.

In this sample, this clonotype turned up a few times. The chain uses TRBV6-2 or TRBV6-3 and TRBJ1-6, with TRBD1 as a possible D gene (6 bases). The V and J ends lost 6 bases and 10 bases respectively, with 19 bases between them. The CDR3 runs to 15 residues. Germline V gene data show CDR1 as MNHEY and CDR2 as SVGEGT. The CDR3 coding sequence is TGTGCCAGCAGACCCTCGGGGGGCGATGGATCACCCCTCCACTTT. The encoded protein is CASRPSGGDGSPLHF.

As DNA, the CDR3 is TGTGCCAGCAGCGTAGTAGCGGGGGTCACCGGGGAGCTGTTTTTT. Translated: CASSVVAGVTGELFF. This chain joins TRBV9 and TRBJ2-2, with 9 bases fitting TRBD2. J was trimmed by 4 bases and V by 0 bases; bases with no gene match: 1. CDR3 size: 15 residues. The germline V gene has CDR1 SGDLS and CDR2 YYNGEE.

CDR3 protein: CASSLDFTYGYTF. The CDR3, as DNA: TGCGCCAGCAGCTTGGACTTCACTTATGGCTACACCTTC. J is TRBJ1-2 and V is TRBV5-1; D gene unclear. Trimming removed 0 bases at V and 5 bases at J, with 8 bases between. The CDR3 length is 13 residues. Germline loops: CDR1 SGHRS, CDR2 YFSETQ. Using reference TRBV5-1 and TRBJ1-2 for the parts outside the CDR3, the full variable domain is KAGVTQTPRYLIKTRGQQVTLSCSPISGHRSVSWYQQTPGQGLQFLFEYFSETQRNKGNFPGRFSGRQFSNSRSEMNVSTLELGDSALYLCASSLDFTYGYTFGSGTRLTVV.

Ten or more counts support this clonotype. This chain's CDR3 is CASSPLGQPEAFF. CDR3 DNA: TGTGCCAGCTCACCACTTGGACAGCCTGAAGCTTTCTTT. The chain uses TRBV18 and TRBJ1-1, with TRBD1 as a possible D gene (6 bases). V dropped 1 base and J dropped 6 bases, with 9 bases sitting between them. The CDR3 is 13 residues long. Germline lookup yields CDR1 KGHSH and CDR2 LQKENI.

Only a few counts were recorded for this clonotype. The rearrangement uses TRBV7-3 and TRBJ2-2, with TRBD1 as a possible D gene (6 bases). The CDR3 spans 12 residues. The ends were cut back, 10 bases at V and 1 base at J, with 7 bases in the middle. CDR1 and CDR2 from the germline V gene are SGHTA and FQGTGA. CDR3 sequence reads: CATGQNTGELFF. CDR3 bases: TGTGCCACGGGACAGAACACCGGGGAGCTGTTTTTT.

This clonotype was picked up a small number of times. This chain connects TRBV19 to TRBJ2-3, with D possibly matching TRBD1 (6 bases). The CDR3 has 14 residues. CDR1 and CDR2 (germline): LNHDA, SQIVND (reference sequence). Between the trimmed V and J ends, which lost 0 bases and 10 bases, there was a span of 14 bases. The CDR3 sequence is CASSIDLQGSAQYF. Written as DNA, the CDR3 is TGTGCCAGTAGTATAGATTTACAGGGAAGCGCGCAGTATTTT.

This clonotype was recorded many times. V and J are TRBV20-1 and TRBJ2-3; D is uncertain. The CDR3 loop spans 15 amino acids. Looked up from germline, CDR1 is DFQATT and CDR2 is SNEGSKA (reference sequence). Trimming left V 4 bases short and J 4 bases short, with 18 bases between. CDR3: CSATAPRRLADTQYF. CDR3 sequence (DNA): TGCAGTGCTACGGCTCCTAGAAGATTGGCAGATACGCAGTATTTT.

To note about this clonotype: One junction end does not reproduce the germline sequence, and a read error may be involved. Here the CDR3 DNA reads TGCAGTGCTAGAGATCCTGCCCAAACGAGGCACGAGGAGTACTTC. As protein: CSARDPAQTRHEEYF. The chain recombines TRBV20-1 with TRBJ2-7; no reliable D call. CDR1 DFQATT and CDR2 SNEGSKA come from the germline V gene (reference sequence). This CDR3 is built from 15 residues.

This chain uses TRBV20-1 with TRBJ1-3; D is uncertain. The CDR3 runs to 13 residues. The germline V gene has CDR1 DFQATT and CDR2 SNEGSKA (reference sequence). The V end lost 0 bases, the J end lost 6 bases, and 9 bases lay between the germline ends. CDR3: CSARDPILNTIYF. CDR3 DNA sequence: TGCAGTGCTAGAGATCCTATTTTAAACACCATATATTTT.

This chain joins TRBV15 and TRBJ2-7, with a tentative D call TRBD2 (6 bases). The V gene lost 0 bases and the J gene lost 4 bases, with 13 bases spanning the gap. CDR3 length equals 15 residues. Germline V gives CDR1 LNHNV, CDR2 YYDKDF (reference sequence). The CDR3 loop reads CATSRDPGVSYEQYF. DNA for the CDR3: TGTGCCACCAGCAGAGATCCGGGAGTGAGTTACGAGCAGTACTTC. The full variable domain, with the rest looked up from reference TRBV15 and TRBJ2-7, is DAMVIQNPRYQVTQFGKPVTLSCSQTLNHNVMYWYQQKSSQAPKLLFHYYDKDFNNEADTPDNFQSRRPNTSFCFLDIRSPGLGDTAMYLCATSRDPGVSYEQYFGPGTRLTVT.

The sample holds many counts of this clonotype. The gene calls are TRBV5-1 and TRBJ2-1; 10 bases match TRBD2. Looked up from germline, CDR1 is SGHRS and CDR2 is YFSETQ. V dropped 4 bases and J dropped 4; count of bases not matched to a gene: 8. The CDR3 is 16 amino acids. DNA of the CDR3: TGCGCCAGCAGCCTGCCTACTAGCGGGGCATACAATGAGCAGTTCTTC. It translates to CASSLPTSGAYNEQFF.

This clonotype was observed a few times. V and J are TRBV4-2 and TRBJ1-3, with a weak D call TRBD1 (5 bases). The germline gives CDR1 LGHNA, CDR2 YNFKEQ. The CDR3 is 15 amino acids. Trimming left V 3 bases short and J 2 bases short, with 11 bases between. The CDR3 bases are TGTGCCAGCAGCCACCCCGGGACTACTGGAAACACCATATATTTT. Translation gives CASSHPGTTGNTIYF.

This sequence joins TRBV9 and TRBJ2-7; unclear D gene. V lost 4 bases, J lost 3 bases, and 17 bases lay in between. The germline V gene has CDR1 SGDLS and CDR2 YYNGEE. The CDR3 consists of 15 residues. Here the CDR3 DNA reads TGTGCCAGCAGCCCACGGCCCCGACAAGACTACGAGCAGTACTTC. Its translation is CASSPRPRQDYEQYF.

This rearrangement joins TRBV2 to TRBJ2-1; the D is unclear. V was pared by 2 bases and J by 2 bases, with 7 bases between. This CDR3 comprises 14 residues. CDR1 is SNHLY, CDR2 FYNNEI, per germline. The CDR3 region has the DNA TGTGCCAGCAGTGAACAGGCTGCCTACAATGAGCAGTTCTTC. This encodes CASSEQAAYNEQFF.

CDR3 bases: TGTGCCAGCAGCAAACGAAGTTGGGGCACTAACTATGGCTACACCTTC. Amino acids: CASSKRSWGTNYGYTF. The chain has TRBV21-1 and TRBJ1-2; the table's D gene call, TRBD1, was not cross checked with the DNA. TRBV21-1 is given as a pseudogene. CDR3 length equals 16 residues.

A few counts support this clonotype. J is TRBJ1-4 and V is TRBV21-1. TRBV21-1 is flagged as a pseudogene. The CDR3 runs 16 residues. As DNA, the CDR3 is TGTGCCAGCAGCAAAGATCGGGGGGAGGAGAATGAAAAACTGTTTTTT. This translates into CASSKDRGEENEKLFF.

This clonotype was counted a few times. The CDR3 spells CSARPTGTDTQYF. CDR3 DNA: TGCAGTGCTAGACCCACGGGCACAGATACGCAGTATTTT. This chain connects TRBV20-1 to TRBJ2-3; D call uncertain. Per germline, CDR1 DFQATT and CDR2 SNEGSKA (reference sequence). CDR3 length: 13 residues. V dropped 2 bases and J dropped 1 base, with 7 bases sitting between them.

The rearrangement joins TRBV7-2 to TRBJ2-7; 8 nucleotides line up with TRBD2. The V gene's germline CDR1 is SGHTA and CDR2 FQGNSA. V trimming: 2 bases; J trimming: 6 bases; junction bases outside the gene matches: 9. This CDR3 comprises 15 residues. The CDR3 DNA follows: TGTGCCAGCAGCTTACGAGCGGGAGTAGAGGGCGAGCAGTACTTC. It specifies CASSLRAGVEGEQYF. The variable domain in full, completed from reference TRBV7-2 and TRBJ2-7, reads GAGVSQSPSNKVTEKGKDVELRCDPISGHTALYWYRQSLGQGLEFLIYFQGNSAPDKSGLPSDRFSAERTGGSVSTLTIQRTQQEDSAVYLCASSLRAGVEGEQYFGPGTRLTVT.

This chain connects TRBV4-2 to TRBJ2-3; D unclear. This CDR3 is 16 amino acids long. CDR1 is LGHNA, CDR2 YNFKEQ, per germline. V was trimmed by 2 bases and J by 5 bases, leaving 17 bases between them. The CDR3 is CASSQRRVYRGDTQYF. The DNA for the CDR3 is TGTGCCAGCAGCCAACGCAGAGTTTATCGTGGAGATACGCAGTATTTT.

This chain uses TRBV9 with TRBJ2-5, with unresolved D. V gave up 0 bases and J gave up 5 bases, with 14 bases separating them. The CDR3 sequence is 15 residues long. Germline CDR1 reads SGDLS; CDR2 reads YYNGEE. The CDR3 sequence: CASSVDAGPWETQYF. The DNA for the CDR3 is TGTGCCAGCAGCGTAGATGCTGGGCCATGGGAGACCCAGTACTTC. Combining the CDR3 with reference TRBV9 and TRBJ2-5 gives the whole variable domain DSGVTQTPKHLITATGQRVTLRCSPRSGDLSVYWYQQSLDQGLQFLIQYYNGEERAKGNILERFSAQQFPDLHSELNLSSLELGDSALYFCASSVDAGPWETQYFGPGTRLLVL.

This clonotype appeared a few times. The chain combines TRBV4-3 with TRBJ2-5, with 7 bases lining up with TRBD2. CDR1 is LGHNA, CDR2 YSLEER, per germline. Trimming removed 0 bases from V and 3 bases from J; junction bases left unmatched: 13. The CDR3 is 18 amino acids. CDR3 loop: CASSQDFGRGRMEETQYF. DNA for the CDR3: TGCGCCAGCAGCCAAGATTTCGGACGCGGGAGAATGGAAGAGACCCAGTACTTC.

This clonotype was recorded at least ten times. The genes are TRBV20-1 and TRBJ1-1; perhaps TRBD1 as D (5 bases). V lost 6 bases to trimming and J lost 1 base, with 15 bases between them. This CDR3 has 14 amino acids. Germline-derived CDR1 and CDR2 are DFQATT and SNEGSKA (reference sequence). In DNA, the CDR3 is TGCAGTGCAAGTTCGGGACGGGGGAACACTGAAGCTTTCTTT. It translates to CSASSGRGNTEAFF.